One T cell receptor beta chain is described in this entry. TCRdb reanalysed the RACE reads using MiXCR and keeps one entry per CDR3 protein. The sample yields 65,000 to 95,000 distinct CDR3 sequences, approximately 7% seen once. This entry belongs to a study of human T cells and chemical hapten exposure. Time point of the sample: patch test 2, 6 weeks after DPC sensitization. Treatment noted: therapeutic diphenylcyclopropenone sensitization with weekly scalp DPC. Trimming removed 4 bases from V and 0 bases from J, with 15 bases in between. The CDR3 runs to 16 residues. Germline V gives CDR1 ENHRY, CDR2 SYGVKD.

This material consisted of whole blood, taken in connection with sensitization to the hapten diphenylcyclopropenone (DPC). The genes are TRBV10-3 and TRBJ1-2; D unresolved. This clonotype originated in a woman in her 30s with alopecia areata. Some clones in this sample may be carry-over from other donors' samples. The chain's CDR3 is CAISGRAHTTNYGYTF. In DNA, the CDR3 is TGTGCCATCAGTGGTCGGGCCCACACGACTAACTATGGCTACACCTTC.